These 5 T cell receptor beta chains were all obtained from the same sample, sequenced in a study of T-cell memory formation after mild COVID-19. Via MiXCR, TCRdb re-called the 5' RACE reads, giving one row per CDR3 protein. The sample has about 210,000 distinct CDR3 sequences; approximately 30% are singletons. Sequencing was carried out using PBMCs or a T cell subset sorted from them (not recorded which). These receptors came from an adult woman who had mild COVID-19 (a few samples of this study predate the infection). Cell type and time point are not known.

The chain uses TRBV4-1 and TRBJ2-3, with 12 bases identical to TRBD1. This CDR3 contains 17 residues. V lost 6 bases and J lost 0; bases outside the gene matches: 7. CDR1 and CDR2 (germline): MGHRA, YSYEKL. This chain's CDR3 is CASRLGQGAGSTDTQYF. Written as DNA, the CDR3 is TGCGCCAGCAGATTGGGACAGGGGGCAGGAAGCACAGATACGCAGTATTTT.

The V and J genes are TRBV19 and TRBJ1-2; 8 bases align to TRBD1. Trimming cost V 8 bases and J 10 bases; bases outside gene matches: 9. Germline values: CDR1 LNHDA, CDR2 SQIVND (reference sequence). The CDR3 has 12 amino acids. In DNA form, the CDR3 reads TGTGCCAGTCGACAGGGGTATACCGACTACACCTTC. Translated, it gives CASRQGYTDYTF.

This clonotype occurred a few times. V and J are TRBV5-1 and TRBJ1-2; the D gene is possibly TRBD1 (6 bases). With 6 bases removed from V and 0 bases from J, the gap between germline ends came to 9 bases. The germline CDR1 and CDR2 sequences are SGHRS and YFSETQ. The CDR3 loop spans 13 amino acids. This chain's CDR3 is CASTQGTNYGYTF. DNA for the CDR3: TGCGCCAGCACTCAGGGGACTAACTATGGCTACACCTTC.

This clonotype was counted a few times. The gene calls are TRBV20-1 and TRBJ1-2; 8 bases map to TRBD1. The germline gives CDR1 DFQATT, CDR2 SNEGSKA (reference sequence). Unmatched junction bases numbered 7, after V lost 5 bases and J lost 2 bases. This CDR3 has 14 amino acids. The CDR3 region has the DNA TGCAGTGCTCTCTACAGGGGGGTAAACTATGGCTACACCTTC. It encodes CSALYRGVNYGYTF.

The chain has TRBV9 and TRBJ2-7, with D perhaps TRBD1 (6 bases). Germline V gene lookup returns CDR1 SGDLS and CDR2 YYNGEE. This CDR3 is 15 amino acids long. Between the trimmed V and J ends, which lost 0 bases and 7 bases, there was a span of 17 bases. CDR3 sequence: CASSVGVSAGEEQYF. The CDR3 bases are TGTGCCAGCAGCGTAGGCGTTTCGGCAGGGGAAGAGCAGTACTTC.